Following are 7 T cell receptor beta chains from one sample sequenced in a study of cytomegalovirus exposure and HLA in healthy donors. A multiplex PCR was run with 60 Vbeta primers and 13 Jbeta primers. TCRdb's table, derived via immunoSEQ multiplex PCR, lists solely in-frame clones and lacks some. This sample has around 150,000 clones; roughly 77% occur once, and the top ten carry less than 2%. Sequencing used PBMCs. The receptors derive from a woman aged 18-29 years in good health and CMV-seronegative.

This clone has more than one count but fewer than ten. This chain uses TRBV28 with TRBJ1-1; TRBD1 matches at 8 bases. The CDR3 loop spans 14 amino acids. CDR1 and CDR2 from the germline V gene are MDHEN and SYDVKM. J gave up 2 bases and V 5 bases, and 4 bases lay outside the gene matches. CDR3 sequence (DNA): TGTGCCAGCAGTCCGACAGGGGTTAACACTGAAGCTTTCTTT. This translates into CASSPTGVNTEAFF.

This clone has only one observation. This rearrangement joins TRBV13 to TRBJ1-5; D is unclear. The germline V and J ends were trimmed by 4 bases and 4 bases, with 11 bases remaining between them. The CDR3 is 14 amino acids. Per the germline V gene, CDR1 is PRHDT and CDR2 is FYEKMQ (reference sequence). The DNA for the CDR3 is TGTGCCAGCAGCTCGGGAGGCCAGAATCAGCCCCAGCATTTT. Its translation: CASSSGGQNQPQHF.

The V call is TRBV6-1, the J call TRBJ2-2, with 14 bases aligning to TRBD2. Germline V gene sequence: CDR1 MNHNS, CDR2 SASEGT. The ends lost 4 bases at V and 8 bases at J; junction bases unmatched: 9. The CDR3 is 17 residues long. CDR3 DNA: TGTGCCAGCAGTGTCTCGGTTGGGACTAGCGGGGGTGGGGAGCTGTTTTTT. It is translated as CASSVSVGTSGGGELFF.

In its sample, this clone was seen a few times. The V gene is TRBV6-1, the J gene TRBJ1-4, with D perhaps TRBD1 (6 bases). The germline CDR1 and CDR2 sequences are MNHNS and SASEGT. The CDR3 is 12 amino acids. The germline V and J ends were trimmed by 8 bases and 7 bases, with 11 bases remaining between them. Here the CDR3 DNA reads TGTGCCAGCGAACAGGGTCGTGAAAAACTGTTTTTT. Protein product: CASEQGREKLFF.

V usage is TRBV7-2 and J usage is TRBJ2-4, with D perhaps matching TRBD2 (5 bases). Germline-derived CDR1 and CDR2 are SGHTA and FQGNSA. This CDR3 contains 17 residues. Trimming cost V 6 bases and J 3 bases, with 21 bases left between them. CDR3 sequence: CASRARGPTTSKNIQYF. The CDR3 nucleotides read TGTGCCAGCAGGGCCCGAGGGCCTACCACCAGCAAAAACATTCAGTACTTC. The full variable domain, in which reference TRBV7-2 and TRBJ2-4 provide the parts outside the CDR3, is GAGVSQSPSNKVTEKGKDVELRCDPISGHTALYWYRQSLGQGLEFLIYFQGNSAPDKSGLPSDRFSAERTGGSVSTLTIQRTQQEDSAVYLCASRARGPTTSKNIQYFGAGTRLSVL.

The V call is TRBV27, the J call TRBJ1-1; 8 bases fit TRBD1. The CDR3 extends over 12 amino acids. Germline assignment: CDR1 MNHEY and CDR2 SMNVEV (reference sequence). V lost 4 bases and J lost 8; bases outside the gene matches: 3. The CDR3 DNA reads as TGTGCCAGCAGTTCCTGGACAGGGGAAGCTTTCTTT. As protein: CASSSWTGEAFF.

V is TRBV7-9 and J is TRBJ2-1; D uncertain. Per the germline V gene, CDR1 is SEHNR and CDR2 is FQNEAQ (reference sequence). CDR3 length equals 12 residues. Trimming took 1 base from V and 5 from J, leaving 3 bases between them. CDR3: CASSLDNNEQFF. The CDR3 nucleotides are TGTGCCAGCAGCTTAGACAACAATGAGCAGTTCTTC.